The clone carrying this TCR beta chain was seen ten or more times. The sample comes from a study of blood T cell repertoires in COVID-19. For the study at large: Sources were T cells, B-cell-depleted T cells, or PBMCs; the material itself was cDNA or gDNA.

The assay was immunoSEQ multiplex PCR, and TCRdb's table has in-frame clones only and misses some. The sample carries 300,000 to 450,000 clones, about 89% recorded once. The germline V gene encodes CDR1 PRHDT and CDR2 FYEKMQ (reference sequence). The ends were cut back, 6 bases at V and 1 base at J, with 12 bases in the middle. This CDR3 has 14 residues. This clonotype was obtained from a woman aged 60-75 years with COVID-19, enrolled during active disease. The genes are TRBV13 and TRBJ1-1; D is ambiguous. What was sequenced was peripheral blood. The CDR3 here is CASRGAQQNTEAFF. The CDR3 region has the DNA TGTGCCAGCAGGGGCGCCCAGCAGAACACTGAAGCTTTCTTT.